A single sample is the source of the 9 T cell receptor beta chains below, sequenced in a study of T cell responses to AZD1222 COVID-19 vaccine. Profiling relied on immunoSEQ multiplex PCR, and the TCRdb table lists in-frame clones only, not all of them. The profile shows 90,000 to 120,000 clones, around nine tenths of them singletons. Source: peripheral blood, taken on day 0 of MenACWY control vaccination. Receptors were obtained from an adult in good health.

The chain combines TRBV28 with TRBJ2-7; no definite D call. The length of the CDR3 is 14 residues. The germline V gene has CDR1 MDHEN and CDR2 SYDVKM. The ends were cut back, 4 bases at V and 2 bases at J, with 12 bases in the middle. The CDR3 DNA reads TGTGCCAGCAGTTCACGACGGAGTACCTACGAGCAGTACTTC. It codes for CASSSRRSTYEQYF.

CDR3 nucleotide sequence: TGTGCCAGCAGCCTCCGGACAGGGACTAGCACAGATACGCAGTATTTT. It is translated as CASSLRTGTSTDTQYF. The genes are TRBV5-6 and TRBJ2-3; TRBD1 agrees at 8 bases. This CDR3 spans 16 amino acids. With 4 bases clipped from V and 0 bases from J, the junction kept 7 bases outside the gene matches. Germline-derived CDR1 and CDR2 are SGHDT and YYEEEE.

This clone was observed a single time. CDR3 DNA sequence: TGTGCCACCAGTGATCCGGGACAGGGGACGGCTGAAGCTTTCTTT. Its protein is CATSDPGQGTAEAFF. V is TRBV24-1 and J is TRBJ1-1, with 10 bases that match TRBD1. The V segment lost 3 bases and the J segment 6 bases; nucleotides outside the gene matches: 6. The CDR3 has 15 residues. Germline assignment: CDR1 KGHDR and CDR2 SFDVKD.

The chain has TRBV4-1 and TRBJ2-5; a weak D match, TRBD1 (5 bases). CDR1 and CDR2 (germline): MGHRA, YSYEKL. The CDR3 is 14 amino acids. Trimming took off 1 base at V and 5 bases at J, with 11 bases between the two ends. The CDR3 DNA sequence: TGCGCCAGCAGCCAAGGCCAGGGTGAGGAGACCCAGTACTTC. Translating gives CASSQGQGEETQYF.

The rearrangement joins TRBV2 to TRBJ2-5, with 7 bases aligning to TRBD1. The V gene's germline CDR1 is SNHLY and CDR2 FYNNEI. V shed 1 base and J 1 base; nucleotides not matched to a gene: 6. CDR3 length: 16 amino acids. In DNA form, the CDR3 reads TGTGCCAGCAGTGAAGATTGGACAGGAGGCCAAGAGACCCAGTACTTC. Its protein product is CASSEDWTGGQETQYF.

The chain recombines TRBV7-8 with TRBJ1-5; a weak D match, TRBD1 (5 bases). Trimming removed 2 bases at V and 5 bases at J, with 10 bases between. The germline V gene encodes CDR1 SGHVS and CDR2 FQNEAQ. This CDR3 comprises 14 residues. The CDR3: CASSLWGSHQPQHF. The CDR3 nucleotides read TGTGCCAGCAGCTTATGGGGCAGCCATCAGCCCCAGCATTTT.

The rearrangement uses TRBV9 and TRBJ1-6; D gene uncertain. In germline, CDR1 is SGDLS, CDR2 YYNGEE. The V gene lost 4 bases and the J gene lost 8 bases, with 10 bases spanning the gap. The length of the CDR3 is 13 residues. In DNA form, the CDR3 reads TGTGCCAGCAGCCCTCTCGCGGATTCACCCCTCCACTTT. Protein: CASSPLADSPLHF.

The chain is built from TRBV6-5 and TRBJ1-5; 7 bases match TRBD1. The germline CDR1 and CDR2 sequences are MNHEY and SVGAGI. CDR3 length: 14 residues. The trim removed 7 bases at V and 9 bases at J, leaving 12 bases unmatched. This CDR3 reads CASMLIGGGRPQHF. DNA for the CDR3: TGTGCCAGCATGCTGATAGGGGGCGGGAGGCCCCAGCATTTT.

CDR3 coding DNA: TGTGCCAGCAGCGTAGGAAGGGGGTTCACCTACGAGCAGTACTTC. It encodes CASSVGRGFTYEQYF. V is TRBV9 and J is TRBJ2-7; D possibly corresponds to TRBD1 (6 bases). The V gene's germline CDR1 is SGDLS and CDR2 YYNGEE. The V and J ends lost 0 bases and 2 bases respectively, with 12 bases between them. There are 15 residues in the CDR3.